This TCR beta chain emerged from a study of blood T cell repertoires in COVID-19 (dated by TCRdb to 2018 to 2021). With respect to the entire study: Samples covering the acute and convalescent phases of COVID-19 were provided by collaborators in the United States, Italy and Spain. Samples came from the ongoing ImmuneRACE study (first 160 participants) plus 1,254 subjects from 6 global collaborators. Nearly every sample came with metadata listing a de-identified subject ID, COVID-19 status, age in years and sex. The prospective study material was composed of cDNA or gDNA derived from T cells, B-cell-depleted T cells, or PBMCs. Where HLA class I and class II types were available, the types were taken from metadata supplied by the sample provider, not from assay-based typing. The repertoires were made available in a free public database intended to serve as a resource for research on the immune response to SARS-CoV-2. The dataset comprised deeply sampled blood TCRbeta repertoires from subjects exposed to, actively infected with, or recovered from COVID-19. The investigation overall reported the following: The amount of clinical and demographic metadata varied by source and participant and was provided uncurated.

Based on the germline V gene, the CDR1 and CDR2 sequences are SGHTA and FQGNSA. V and J lose 1 base and 9 bases, and a span of 19 bases separates them. From cysteine to phenylalanine, the CDR3 is 16 amino acids long. Only CDR3 DNA is held: 48 bases, read in frame from base 1. A remark on this clone: Its binding antigen is unknown. Per-nucleotide qualities are absent, and no much larger clonotype sits a single base away.

At one collaborating source in Seattle, patients were enrolled during active infection and were followed longitudinally through the course of disease. Collaborating institutions collected whole blood in K2EDTA tubes following their own protocols. For TCRbeta analysis, collaborator samples were shipped as frozen whole blood, as isolated PBMCs, or as DNA extracted from either sample type. TCRbeta CDR3 regions were amplified from genomic DNA using the immunoSEQ Assay, a bias-controlled multiplex PCR. In the original analysis: The number of nucleated cells in each sample was estimated from the amplification of reference gene primers within the assay. Sequence reads were collapsed and filtered to measure the absolute abundance of every unique TCRbeta CDR3 rearrangement. For each sample, productive Simpson clonality was calculated as the square root of Simpson's diversity index over productive rearrangements. The immuneACCESS repertoire file appears here via TCRdb, limited to in-frame rearrangements. These files lack a portion of the clones; in checked studies, under half of the deficit traces to unresolved V genes, and the cause of the others is not known. That table is the source of V, J and clone size, and D and trimming were worked out from the DNA. For this sample the table gives about 250,000 clones, of which 90% were detected only once. Of the sample, roughly 2.2% is held by the ten largest clones.

The chain is assembled from TRBV7-2 and TRBJ2-4; TRBD2 could be the D gene, as 5 bases match. The material sequenced was peripheral blood. This clonotype was sampled from a woman aged 60-70 years with COVID-19, enrolled during active disease. The DNA is TGTGCCAGCAGCTTAGGGATACGGGGATCGGACGGCATTCAGTACTTC. It translates to CASSLGIRGSDGIQYF.